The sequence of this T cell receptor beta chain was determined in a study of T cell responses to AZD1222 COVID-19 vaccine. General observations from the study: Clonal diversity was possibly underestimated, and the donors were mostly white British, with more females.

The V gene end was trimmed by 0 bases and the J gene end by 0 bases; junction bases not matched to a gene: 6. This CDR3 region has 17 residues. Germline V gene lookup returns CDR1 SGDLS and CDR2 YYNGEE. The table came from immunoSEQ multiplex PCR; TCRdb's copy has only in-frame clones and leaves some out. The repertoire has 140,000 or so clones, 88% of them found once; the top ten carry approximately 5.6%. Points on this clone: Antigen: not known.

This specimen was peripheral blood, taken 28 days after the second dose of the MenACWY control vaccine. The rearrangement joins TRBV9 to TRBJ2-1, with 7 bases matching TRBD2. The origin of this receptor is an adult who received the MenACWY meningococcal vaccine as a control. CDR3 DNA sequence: TGTGCCAGCAGCGTAGGACGGCGGGGGAGCTCCTACAATGAGCAGTTCTTC. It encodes CASSVGRRGSSYNEQFF.